This entry features one TCR beta chain sequence. Its antigen is undetermined. The data were taken from a study of cytomegalovirus exposure and HLA in healthy donors. Germline V gives CDR1 MDHEN, CDR2 SYDVKM. J lost 5 bases, V lost 6 bases, and 3 bases had no gene match. This CDR3 is built from 12 residues. Study outcomes and limitations: The study flagged 150 to 200 TCR beta chains as cytomegalovirus-associated. Most observed TCR sequences were rare, whereas some public TCRs were detected in many donors. In vitro, a few CMV-associated chains proved specific for CMV antigens.

From the 120-subject validation cohort, which was separate from the roughly 690-subject first cohort, the donors were drawn. Here immunoSEQ multiplex PCR was the method, and the copy in TCRdb shows in-frame clones only, minus some. The sample contains roughly 62,000 clones, more than 85% of which appear only once. This sequence joins TRBV28 and TRBJ2-5; TRBD1 agrees at 7 bases. Input material: PBMCs. This TCR was recovered from a young woman in good health and CMV-seronegative. CDR3 region: CASRPQGETQYF. In nucleotides, the CDR3 is TGTGCCAGCAGACCACAGGGGGAGACCCAGTACTTC.